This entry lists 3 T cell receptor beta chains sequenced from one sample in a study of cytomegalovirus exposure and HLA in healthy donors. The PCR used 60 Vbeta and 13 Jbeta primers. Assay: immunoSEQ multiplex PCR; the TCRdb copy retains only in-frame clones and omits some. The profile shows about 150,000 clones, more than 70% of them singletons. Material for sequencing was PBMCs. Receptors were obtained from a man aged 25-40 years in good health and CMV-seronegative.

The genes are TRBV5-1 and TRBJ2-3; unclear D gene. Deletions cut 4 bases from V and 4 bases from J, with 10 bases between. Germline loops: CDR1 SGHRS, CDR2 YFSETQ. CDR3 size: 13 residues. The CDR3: CASSLQRADTQYF. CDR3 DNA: TGCGCCAGCAGCCTGCAACGCGCAGATACGCAGTATTTT.

This CDR3 is CASSPKTGDPTDTQYF. For the CDR3, the DNA is TGTGCCAGCTCACCGAAGACAGGGGACCCCACAGATACGCAGTATTTT. V and J are TRBV18 and TRBJ2-3, with 8 bases lining up with TRBD1. CDR3 length equals 16 residues. V shed 3 bases, J shed 2 bases, and the junction held 7 bases outside the gene matches. Germline CDR1 KGHSH, CDR2 LQKENI.

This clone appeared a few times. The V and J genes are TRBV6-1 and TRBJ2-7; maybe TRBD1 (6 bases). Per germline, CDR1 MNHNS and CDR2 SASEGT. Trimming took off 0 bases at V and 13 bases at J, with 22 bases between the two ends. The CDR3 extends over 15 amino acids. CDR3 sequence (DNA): TGTGCCAGCAGTGAAGCCTCTCAGGCCCCAAGACAGGAATACTTC. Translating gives CASSEASQAPRQEYF.